This TCR beta chain was recorded in a study of shared clonotypes between healthy human individuals. On the study more broadly: There were three CD4 naive, three CD4 memory, two CD8 naive and one CD8 memory plates per donor.

Donors were healthy HIV-negative adults without recently reported acute infections or vaccinations. Study-level findings and limits: Approximately 4.6% of naive CD4 clonotypes were shared across a handful of donors. Enrolling few donors narrowed the genetic and exposure-history diversity that was represented.

TCRdb keeps only in-frame clones here, not all; method: immunoSEQ multiplex PCR. The sample lists under 1,900,000 clones, 98% occurring once. V dropped 5 bases and J dropped 3; count of bases not matched to a gene: 5. CDR1 and CDR2 (germline): SEHNR, FQNEAQ (reference sequence). This CDR3 comprises 15 residues. As to this clone: Antigen specificity is unknown.

The receptor was isolated from a man aged 25-45 years in good health. Sequenced input: naive CD4+ T cells sorted from blood. Documented subset: CD45RA+ positively selected. This chain uses TRBV7-9 with TRBJ2-7, with 12 bases fitting TRBD2. CDR3 bases: TGTGCCAGCAGCCTAGGGACTAGCGGGTACTACGAGCAGTACTTC. Amino acid sequence: CASSLGTSGYYEQYF.